These T cell receptor beta chains were read from a single sample in a study of T cells in Graves' hyperthyroidism and ophthalmopathy. TCRdb independently ran MiXCR on the multiplex PCR reads; one entry per CDR3 protein. The sample lists about 840,000 distinct CDR3 sequences, roughly 37% occurring once. The sequenced material came from blood. These receptors were collected from a man aged 18 to 30 with Graves' hyperthyroidism. CDR3s include the opening cysteine and the closing phenylalanine or tryptophan. D genes are given only for firm matches. Not all rows give a size; the values are once, few, many and, for expanded clones, a class.

cdr3_aa cdr3_nt clone_size v_call d_call j_call
CASSMVGNEQYF TGTGCCAGTAGTATGGTAGGGAACGAGCAGTACTTC few TRBV19 NA TRBJ2-7
CSAYPGQGRGEETQYF TGCAGTGCTTACCCCGGACAGGGAAGGGGGGAGGAGACCCAGTACTTC few TRBV20-1 TRBD1 TRBJ2-5
CSARPPLTPSGNTIYF TGCAGTGCTAGACCCCCGCTGACGCCCTCTGGAAACACCATATATTTT NA TRBV20-1 NA TRBJ1-3
CSVLPGSTEAFF TGCAGCGTTCTCCCGGGGAGCACTGAAGCTTTCTTT NA TRBV29-1 NA TRBJ1-1
CASSTIDSTGVHQPQHF TGTGCCAGTAGTACGATTGACTCGACAGGGGTACATCAGCCCCAGCATTTT many TRBV19 TRBD1 TRBJ1-5
CASGFGGDEQYF TGTGCTAGTGGTTTTGGGGGGGACGAGCAGTACTTC NA TRBV12-5 TRBD2 TRBJ2-7
CRVIQGETGGLFF TGCCGCGTTATACAGGGAGAAACCGGGGGGCTGTTTTTT NA TRBV29-1 NA TRBJ2-2
CASSMGTGYGYTF TGTGCCAGTAGTATGGGGACCGGTTATGGCTACACCTTC many TRBV19 NA TRBJ1-2
CARRTGEDGDTEAFF TGTGCCCGCAGGACAGGGGAGGACGGGGACACTGAAGCTTTCTTT NA TRBV2 TRBD1 TRBJ1-1
CASSPWQGGQETQYF TGTGCCAGCAGCCCCTGGCAGGGGGGACAAGAGACCCAGTACTTC NA TRBV19 NA TRBJ2-5
CASSPGHARETQYF TGTGCTAGCAGCCCGGGCCATGCACGAGAGACCCAGTACTTC many TRBV7-6 NA TRBJ2-5
CASSLGQLQETQYF TGTGCCAGCAGCTTGGGACAGCTTCAAGAGACCCAGTACTTC many TRBV5-6 NA TRBJ2-5
CASSSHRGTEAFF TGTGCCAGTAGTTCCCACAGGGGTACTGAAGCTTTCTTT NA TRBV19 TRBD1 TRBJ1-1
CASSIARGHTEAFF TGTGCCAGTAGTATCGCAAGGGGGCACACTGAAGCTTTCTTT many TRBV19 TRBD1 TRBJ1-1
CSAGQGEKLFF TGCAGCGCGGGACAGGGGGAAAAACTGTTTTTT many TRBV29-1 TRBD1 TRBJ1-4
CAISEPDSSVLHEQYF TGTGCCATCAGTGAGCCGGACAGTTCCGTACTCCACGAGCAGTACTTC NA TRBV10-3 NA TRBJ2-7
CASSVVGGKETQYF TGTGCCAGCAGCGTAGTTGGGGGCAAAGAGACCCAGTACTTC once TRBV9 NA TRBJ2-5
CATSRSQGSGANVLTF TGTGCCACCAGCAGGAGTCAGGGTTCTGGGGCCAACGTCCTGACTTTC NA TRBV15 NA TRBJ2-6
CSARSAAGGSDNEQFF TGCAGTGCTAGGTCAGCGGCGGGAGGGTCCGACAATGAGCAGTTCTTC few TRBV20-1 TRBD2 TRBJ2-1
CASSQGEEVFYEQYF TGTGCCAGCAGCCAAGGGGAAGAGGTCTTCTACGAGCAGTACTTC NA TRBV9 NA TRBJ2-7
CSVVVGGGVTEAFF TGCAGCGTTGTCGTGGGGGGTGGAGTCACTGAAGCTTTCTTT many TRBV29-1 NA TRBJ1-1
CASSLNVEGVGYTF TGTGCCAGCAGCTTAAACGTTGAAGGTGTTGGCTACACCTTC many TRBV11-2 NA TRBJ1-2
CATSRRGTGFEQYF TGTGCCACCAGCAGGCGGGGGACAGGGTTCGAGCAGTACTTC many TRBV15 TRBD1 TRBJ2-7
CASTISVGEQYF TGTGCCAGCACCATCTCGGTGGGCGAGCAGTACTTC NA TRBV12-3/TRBV12-4 NA TRBJ2-7
CASSFRAITYEQYF TGTGCCAGCAGTTTCCGGGCCATAACCTACGAGCAGTACTTC few TRBV11-2 NA TRBJ2-7
CASSFGGGTETQYF TGTGCCAGCAGCTTCGGAGGAGGGACGGAGACCCAGTACTTC many TRBV7-6 NA TRBJ2-5
CATGISSEAFF TGTGCCACCGGGATCTCGAGTGAAGCTTTCTTT NA TRBV11-1 NA TRBJ1-1
CASSAVYTEAFF TGTGCCAGCAGTGCAGTGTACACTGAAGCTTTCTTT few TRBV12-3/TRBV12-4 NA TRBJ1-1
CASTEGLNSYEQYF TGTGCCAGCACTGAGGGGCTAAATTCCTACGAGCAGTACTTC few TRBV10-2 NA TRBJ2-7
CASSPSPGLATYEQYF TGTGCCAGCAGCCCAAGCCCCGGACTAGCCACCTACGAGCAGTACTTC few TRBV9 TRBD2 TRBJ2-7
CSVVFQGVYEQYF TGCAGCGTTGTGTTCCAGGGGGTCTACGAGCAGTACTTC many TRBV29-1 TRBD1 TRBJ2-7
CASSLTGQAGELFF TGTGCCAGCAGCTTAACCGGACAGGCTGGGGAGCTGTTTTTT NA TRBV7-8 TRBD1 TRBJ2-2
CASSKITGLRKGELFF TGTGCCAGCAGCAAAATAACAGGACTACGGAAGGGGGAGCTGTTTTTT many TRBV2 NA TRBJ2-2
CASSWGGENEKLFF TGTGCCAGCTCCTGGGGCGGAGAAAATGAAAAACTGTTTTTT few TRBV27 NA TRBJ1-4
CATSREAEYSNQPQHF TGTGCCACCAGCAGAGAAGCCGAATATAGCAATCAGCCCCAGCATTTT many TRBV15 NA TRBJ1-5
CASKAIAGVGTGELFF TGTGCCAGCAAGGCCATAGCGGGAGTTGGAACCGGGGAGCTGTTTTTT NA TRBV2 TRBD2 TRBJ2-2
CASSLTGTGGGYTF TGTGCCAGTAGTTTAACGGGGACGGGCGGTGGCTACACCTTC NA TRBV19 NA TRBJ1-2
CASSLNGQDGELFF TGTGCCAGCAGCTTAAACGGGCAGGACGGGGAGCTGTTTTTT NA TRBV5-8 NA TRBJ2-2
CSLITQMNTEAFF TGCAGCTTGATAACACAGATGAACACTGAAGCTTTCTTT once TRBV29-1 NA TRBJ1-1
CASRTTNTEAFF TGTGCCAGCAGGACCACAAACACTGAAGCTTTCTTT few TRBV28 NA TRBJ1-1
CASSLSGAPNTEAFF TGTGCCAGCAGTTTGTCTGGGGCTCCGAACACTGAAGCTTTCTTT NA TRBV2 NA TRBJ1-1
CASSLITGSQYF TGTGCCAGCAGTTTAATCACTGGGTCCCAGTACTTC NA TRBV28 NA TRBJ2-5
CASSFSGSGSYEQYF TGTGCCAGCAGCTTCTCCGGGTCCGGTTCCTACGAGCAGTACTTC NA TRBV5-6 NA TRBJ2-7
CSVELAGARTGELFF TGCAGCGTTGAATTAGCGGGAGCGCGTACCGGGGAGCTGTTTTTT NA TRBV29-1 TRBD2 TRBJ2-2
CASSRWTVPISGNTIYF TGTGCCAGCAGCCGGTGGACGGTCCCGATCTCTGGAAACACCATATATTTT NA TRBV14 NA TRBJ1-3
CASSLVEFQVLGEKLFF TGTGCCAGCAGCTTAGTTGAGTTCCAGGTACTGGGGGAAAAACTGTTTTTT NA TRBV7-2 NA TRBJ1-4
CASSSVAGGAETQYF TGTGCCAGCAGCTCAGTCGCGGGGGGCGCTGAGACCCAGTACTTC once TRBV7-2 TRBD2 TRBJ2-5
CASSPQGLRPLHF TGTGCCAGCAGCCCACAGGGGTTGCGGCCCCTCCACTTT few TRBV5-8 TRBD1 TRBJ1-6
CASSPWANVLTF TGTGCCAGCAGTCCCTGGGCCAACGTCCTGACTTTC NA TRBV9 NA TRBJ2-6
CNPTNRLTGGTEAFF TGCAACCCTACCAACCGATTAACGGGTGGGACTGAAGCTTTCTTC once TRBV29-1 NA TRBJ1-1
CASSSWTGGPTGELFF TGTGCCAGCAGCTCCTGGACAGGGGGCCCCACCGGGGAGCTGTTTTTT few TRBV11-2 TRBD1 TRBJ2-2
CASSEDPGSSGANVLTF TGTGCCAGCAGTGAAGATCCTGGCAGCTCTGGGGCCAACGTCCTGACTTTC many TRBV2 NA TRBJ2-6
CSVQAGNQPQHF TGCAGCGTTCAGGCAGGGAATCAGCCCCAGCATTTT many TRBV29-1 NA TRBJ1-5